The 6 T cell receptor beta chains in this list originate from one sample, sequenced in a study of blood T cell repertoires in COVID-19. TCRdb's copy holds only in-frame clones and misses some; the assay was immunoSEQ multiplex PCR. Of 120,000 to 150,000 clones listed, around 80% are singletons. The sequencing input was peripheral blood. These receptors all come from a man aged 55 to 69 with active or convalescent COVID-19.

The V and J genes are TRBV7-2 and TRBJ2-5, with 9 bases that match TRBD1. Germline V lookup: CDR1 SGHTA, CDR2 FQGNSA. The V and J ends lost 5 bases and 2 bases, in that order; junction bases with no gene match: 3. The CDR3 contains 14 residues. Here the CDR3 DNA reads TGTGCCAGCAGCGCGACAGGGGGGCAAGAGACCCAGTACTTC. This encodes CASSATGGQETQYF.

This chain connects TRBV25-1 to TRBJ2-7, with TRBD2 identical over 15 bases. Germline V gives CDR1 MGHDK, CDR2 SYGVNS. The CDR3 sequence is 18 residues long. After removal of 3 bases from V and 2 bases from J, the junction contained 8 bases not matched to a gene. The chain's CDR3 is CASSEMWGTSGRTYEQYF. The CDR3 DNA is TGTGCCAGCAGTGAGATGTGGGGGACTAGCGGGAGGACCTACGAGCAGTACTTC.

V usage is TRBV18 and J usage is TRBJ2-7, with D tentatively TRBD1 (6 bases). Trimming cost V 5 bases and J 0 bases, with 11 bases left between them. The CDR3 contains 14 residues. Germline V CDR1 and CDR2: KGHSH, LQKENI. Here the CDR3 reads CASSKQGSSYEQYF. CDR3 DNA: TGTGCCAGCTCAAAACAGGGCAGCTCCTACGAGCAGTACTTC.

The V call is TRBV4-1, the J call TRBJ2-7, with D possibly matching TRBD1 (6 bases). The germline V gene has CDR1 MGHRA and CDR2 YSYEKL. Deletions cut 2 bases from V and 5 bases from J, with 13 bases between. The CDR3 length is 14 residues. CDR3 region: CASSQRNRVDEQYF. In DNA form, the CDR3 reads TGCGCCAGCAGCCAACGCAACAGGGTAGACGAGCAGTACTTC.

This clone has only a few counts. The gene calls are TRBV6-6 and TRBJ1-1; 10 bases line up with TRBD1. The CDR3 contains 15 residues. Per germline, CDR1 MNHNY and CDR2 SVGAGI (reference sequence). The J segment lost 1 base and the V segment lost 5 bases, leaving 4 bases of the junction unmatched. CDR3 DNA: TGTGCCAGCAGTGTCCGGGACAGGGGGAACACTGAAGCTTTCTTT. Amino acid sequence: CASSVRDRGNTEAFF.

Here the CDR3 reads CASSPSEGAGEQYF. The CDR3 DNA reads as TGTGCCAGCTCACCGAGTGAGGGGGCGGGCGAGCAGTACTTC. The V and J genes are TRBV18 and TRBJ2-7, with 7 bases matching TRBD1. The germline CDR1 and CDR2 sequences are KGHSH and LQKENI. The J segment lost 6 bases and the V segment lost 3 bases, leaving 8 bases of the junction unmatched. CDR3 length: 14 amino acids. The whole variable domain, remainder taken from reference TRBV18 and TRBJ2-7, is NAGVMQNPRHLVRRRGQEARLRCSPMKGHSHVYWYRQLPEEGLKFMVYLQKENIIDESGMPKERFSAEFPKEGPSILRIQQVVRGDSAAYFCASSPSEGAGEQYFGPGTRLTVT.